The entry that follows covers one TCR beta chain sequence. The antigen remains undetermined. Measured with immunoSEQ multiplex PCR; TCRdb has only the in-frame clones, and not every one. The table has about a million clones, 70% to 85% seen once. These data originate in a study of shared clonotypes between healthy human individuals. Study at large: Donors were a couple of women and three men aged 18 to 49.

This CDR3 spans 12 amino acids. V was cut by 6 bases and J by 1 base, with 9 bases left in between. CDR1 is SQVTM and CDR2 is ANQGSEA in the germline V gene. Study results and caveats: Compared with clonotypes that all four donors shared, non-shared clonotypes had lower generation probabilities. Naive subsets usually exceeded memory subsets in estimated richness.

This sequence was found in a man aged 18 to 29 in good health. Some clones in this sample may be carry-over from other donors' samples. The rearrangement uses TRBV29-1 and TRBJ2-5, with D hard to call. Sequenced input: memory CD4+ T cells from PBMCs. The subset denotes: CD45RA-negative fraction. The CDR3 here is CSVLSPQETQYF. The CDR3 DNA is TGCAGCGTCCTGAGTCCCCAAGAGACCCAGTACTTC.